These 11 T cell receptor beta chains were all obtained from the same sample, sequenced in a study of blood T cell repertoires in COVID-19. Only in-frame clones appear in the TCRdb table, and some are missing; sequencing was by immunoSEQ multiplex PCR. Of hundreds of thousands of clones listed, approximately 90% are singletons. Sample: PBMCs or T cells enriched from blood (not recorded which). These receptors were taken from a woman aged 40 to 50 who had recovered from COVID-19.

The sample holds one count of this clone. Compared with germline, one end of the junction differs, possibly owing to a read error. This rearrangement joins TRBV5-8 to TRBJ1-5; the D gene is possibly TRBD1 (6 bases). From germline, CDR1 is SGHTS and CDR2 YDEGEE. The length of the CDR3 is 16 residues. CDR3 nucleotides: TGTGCCAGCAGCTTGAGAACCGGACAGAACAATCGGCCCCAGCATTTT. It yields the protein CASSLRTGQNNRPQHF.

The chain links TRBV7-9 to TRBJ1-2; a possible D gene is TRBD1 (6 bases). Germline CDR1 SEHNR, CDR2 FQNEAQ (reference sequence). This CDR3 spans 15 amino acids. The V and J ends lost 0 bases and 7 bases respectively, with 15 bases between them. In nucleotides, the CDR3 is TGTGCCAGCAGCTTAGCGAAGGGGGAGTCTTCTGGCTACACCTTC. Its protein is CASSLAKGESSGYTF.

CDR3 residues: CASSSGLAGYHEQYF. In nucleotides, the CDR3 is TGTGCCAGCAGCTCGGGACTAGCGGGTTACCACGAGCAGTACTTC. The chain carries TRBV7-2 and TRBJ2-7; 12 nucleotides line up with TRBD2. This CDR3 is 15 amino acids long. Looked up from germline, CDR1 is SGHTA and CDR2 is FQGNSA. J lost 5 bases, V lost 4 bases, and 6 bases had no gene match.

The chain links TRBV28 to TRBJ1-5; D remains ambiguous. This CDR3 spans 12 amino acids. V was trimmed by 6 bases and J by 7 bases, leaving 10 bases between them. Per the germline V gene, CDR1 is MDHEN and CDR2 is SYDVKM. This chain's CDR3 is CASRLTTQPQHF. The CDR3 DNA reads as TGTGCCAGCAGGTTGACAACCCAGCCCCAGCATTTT.

For this clone: One end of the junction does not line up with germline, which may come from a read error. V gene TRBV4-3 combines with J gene TRBJ2-3; a possible D gene is TRBD2 (5 bases). Germline-derived CDR1 and CDR2 are LGHNA and YSLEER. This CDR3 is built from 15 residues. The CDR3 sequence: CVSSQQRLSLNTQYF. Here the CDR3 DNA reads TGCGTCAGCAGCCAGCAGCGGCTGTCGCTAAATACGCAGTATTTT.

V gene TRBV6-5 combines with J gene TRBJ1-5; D perhaps matches TRBD1 (6 bases). Between the trimmed V and J ends, which lost 6 bases and 5 bases, there was a span of 17 bases. Germline values: CDR1 MNHEY, CDR2 SVGAGI. The CDR3 length is 15 residues. This CDR3 reads CASREAGGPDQPQHF. In nucleotides, the CDR3 is TGTGCCAGCAGGGAGGCGGGGGGCCCCGATCAGCCCCAGCATTTT.

This clone was seen only a few times. The chain combines TRBV4-3 with TRBJ1-2; possibly TRBD1 for D (6 bases). Trimming pared 4 bases from V and 0 bases from J, leaving 15 bases between. Germline CDR1 LGHNA, CDR2 YSLEER. CDR3 length equals 16 residues. The CDR3 DNA sequence: TGCGCCAGCAGCCCCGACAGGACCCTAACTAACTATGGCTACACCTTC. Encoded protein: CASSPDRTLTNYGYTF.

This rearrangement joins TRBV5-6 to TRBJ1-1, with 9 bases matching TRBD1. Germline V gene data show CDR1 as SGHDT and CDR2 as YYEEEE. After removal of 6 bases from V and 10 bases from J, the junction contained 16 bases not matched to a gene. CDR3 length equals 15 residues. CDR3 DNA: TGTGCCAGCACCGAGGCGGGACAGGGAGCATCGGGAGCTTTCTTT. Its protein product is CASTEAGQGASGAFF.

The rearrangement uses TRBV7-9 and TRBJ1-2; D remains unclear. Looked up from germline, CDR1 is SEHNR and CDR2 is FQNEAQ (reference sequence). The CDR3 length is 15 residues. Trimming shortened V by 5 bases and J by 7 bases, and 20 bases separated the two germline ends. CDR3 sequence reads: CASSPDPGEGLGYTF. CDR3 sequence (DNA): TGTGCCAGCAGCCCCGACCCCGGGGAAGGTCTTGGCTACACCTTC.

The chain joins TRBV6-5 to TRBJ2-2; D remains ambiguous. The CDR3 contains 13 residues. Trimming took off 6 bases at V and 2 bases at J, with 7 bases between the two ends. The germline V gene has CDR1 MNHEY and CDR2 SVGAGI. CDR3 coding DNA: TGTGCCAGCAGGCAGGATAACACCGGGGAGCTGTTTTTT. It translates to CASRQDNTGELFF.

This clone was counted once. This CDR3 reads CASSWVSRGSTGDINQPQHF. In nucleotides, the CDR3 is TGTGCCAGCAGTTGGGTGAGCAGGGGATCGACAGGGGACATCAATCAGCCCCAGCATTTT. The chain joins TRBV27 to TRBJ1-5; TRBD1 matches 8 bases. The junction had 20 bases not matched to a gene; V was cut back by 4 bases and J by 3 bases. Germline CDR1 MNHEY, CDR2 SMNVEV (reference sequence). The CDR3 covers 20 residues.